A single sample gave rise to the 23 T cell receptor beta chains below, sequenced in a study of blood T cell repertoires in COVID-19. The repertoire was sequenced with immunoSEQ multiplex PCR; TCRdb's copy has only in-frame clones and lacks some. The table includes some 130,000 clones, over 60% detected once. Sample: peripheral blood. The receptors come from a woman in her sixties or seventies with acute or convalescent COVID-19.

The J gene is TRBJ2-7, the V gene TRBV2; 10 positions match TRBD2. The V and J ends lost 4 bases and 6 bases, in that order; junction bases with no gene match: 9. The germline CDR1 and CDR2 sequences are SNHLY and FYNNEI. CDR3 length: 15 amino acids. The CDR3 sequence is CASSGRASGSSEQYF. DNA of the CDR3: TGTGCCAGCAGTGGAAGGGCTAGCGGGAGCTCCGAGCAGTACTTC.

The rearrangement joins TRBV29-1 to TRBJ2-5; TRBD2 agrees at 9 bases. The CDR3 loop spans 14 amino acids. Looked up from germline, CDR1 is SQVTM and CDR2 is ANQGSEA. Trimming cost V 7 bases and J 1 base; bases outside gene matches: 7. The CDR3 region is CSGRLAEFQETQYF. CDR3 sequence (DNA): TGCAGCGGCCGACTAGCGGAGTTCCAAGAGACCCAGTACTTC.

Notes on this clone: A read error may account for a junction end that differs from germline. The CDR3 loop is CASRLVGQGAMHEQYF. CDR3 sequence (DNA): TGCGCCAGCAGGTTGGTTGGACAGGGGGCGATGCACGAGCAGTACTTC. The chain is built from TRBV5-1 and TRBJ2-7; the match to TRBD1 covers 11 bases. CDR1 and CDR2 (germline): SGHRS, YFSETQ. The CDR3 loop spans 16 amino acids.

The V gene is TRBV5-1, the J gene TRBJ2-5; the D gene is possibly TRBD2 (7 bases). The CDR3 runs to 16 residues. Germline loops: CDR1 SGHRS, CDR2 YFSETQ. V lost 1 base to trimming and J lost 2 bases, with 15 bases between them. CDR3 nucleotides: TGCGCCAGCAGCTTGCTACGGGGGGCGCGGCAAGAGACCCAGTACTTC. This sequence encodes CASSLLRGARQETQYF.

J is TRBJ2-1 and V is TRBV19; 9 nucleotides align to TRBD1. V lost 2 bases and J lost 1; bases outside the gene matches: 6. Germline V gene lookup returns CDR1 LNHDA and CDR2 SQIVND (reference sequence). The CDR3 length is 17 residues. Here the CDR3 DNA reads TGTGCCAGTAGTATACGGGGAGGGACAGGGTCCTACAATGAGCAGTTCTTC. Residues: CASSIRGGTGSYNEQFF.

The rearrangement joins TRBV3-1 (or the pseudogene TRBV3-2) to TRBJ2-1, with 10 bases aligning to TRBD2. Per germline, CDR1 LGHDT and CDR2 YNNKEL (reference sequence). Trimming removed 1 base from V and 7 bases from J; junction bases left unmatched: 7. The CDR3 is 16 amino acids. The CDR3 coding sequence is TGTGCCAGCAGCCAAGCTGTAGCGGGGGGAGGTAATGAGCAGTTCTTC. As protein: CASSQAVAGGGNEQFF.

The rearrangement joins TRBV7-6 to TRBJ2-1, with 9 nucleotides matching TRBD2. Trimming cost V 5 bases and J 2 bases; bases outside gene matches: 7. This CDR3 comprises 16 residues. CDR1 and CDR2 from the germline V gene are SGHVS and FNYEAQ. Here the CDR3 DNA reads TGTGCCAGCAGCGTCAGACTAGCGGCCGCCTACAATGAGCAGTTCTTC. Protein product: CASSVRLAAAYNEQFF.

The chain joins TRBV2 to TRBJ1-2, with 10 bases that match TRBD1. Losses at the gene ends were 4 bases for V and 3 bases for J; bases not matched to a gene: 11. The CDR3 extends over 17 amino acids. CDR1 and CDR2 (germline): SNHLY, FYNNEI. CDR3 loop: CASSAPDRGGEDYGYTF. For the CDR3, the DNA is TGTGCCAGCAGTGCCCCGGACAGGGGGGGGGAAGACTATGGCTACACCTTC.

As DNA, the CDR3 is TGCGCCAGCAGCCCTAGCGGAAACACCATATATTTT. As protein: CASSPSGNTIYF. V gene TRBV5-1 combines with J gene TRBJ1-3, with no clear D. The ends were cut back, 4 bases at V and 4 bases at J, with 6 bases in the middle. The V gene's germline CDR1 is SGHRS and CDR2 YFSETQ. The CDR3 runs to 12 residues.

The chain links TRBV3-1 (or the pseudogene TRBV3-2) to TRBJ1-2; D not certain. Germline CDR1 is LGHDT and CDR2 is YNNKEL (reference sequence). The CDR3 runs to 13 residues. V lost 1 base to trimming and J lost 4 bases, with 7 bases between them. The DNA for the CDR3 is TGTGCCAGCAGCCAAGGTGGAGCCTATGGCTACACCTTC. This encodes CASSQGGAYGYTF.

This clone was counted between two and nine times. V and J are TRBV3-1 (or the pseudogene TRBV3-2) and TRBJ1-2, with 10 bases fitting TRBD1. Germline V gene data show CDR1 as LGHDT and CDR2 as YNNKEL (reference sequence). The CDR3 is 17 amino acids. The V and J ends lost 4 bases and 2 bases, in that order; junction bases with no gene match: 10. Here the CDR3 DNA reads TGTGCCAGCAGCCCGGGACAGGGGAATTTCTGGAACTATGGCTACACCTTC. This gives the protein CASSPGQGNFWNYGYTF.

V usage is TRBV5-1 and J usage is TRBJ1-2, with D uncertain. V was cut by 4 bases and J by 4 bases, with 14 bases left in between. The CDR3 totals 14 residues. Germline V gene data show CDR1 as SGHRS and CDR2 as YFSETQ. CDR3 bases: TGCGCCAGCAGCCCCACCCCCCTATTCTATGGCTACACCTTC. It translates to CASSPTPLFYGYTF.

The chain recombines TRBV30 with TRBJ1-5; 8 bases are shared with TRBD1. The CDR3 totals 15 residues. The ends lost 4 bases at V and 6 bases at J; junction bases unmatched: 11. Germline-derived CDR1 and CDR2 are GTSNPN and SVGIG (reference sequence). DNA for the CDR3: TGTGCCTGGACCAGCGGACAGGGTTTTCGTCAGCCCCAGCATTTT. The encoded protein is CAWTSGQGFRQPQHF.

This clone was counted only a few times. The chain recombines TRBV12-5 with TRBJ2-2; D might be TRBD1 (5 bases). The V gene lost 3 bases and the J gene lost 4 bases, with 12 bases spanning the gap. CDR1 and CDR2 from the germline V gene are LGHNT and FRNRAP. This CDR3 is built from 15 residues. The CDR3 nucleotides read TGTGCTAGTGGTTTAGAAGGGGCGGCCACCGGGGAGCTGTTTTTT. It yields the protein CASGLEGAATGELFF.

This clone was counted ten times or more. The V and J genes are TRBV6-6 and TRBJ1-6; D ambiguous. The CDR3 consists of 13 residues. V dropped 7 bases and J dropped 0 bases, with 4 bases sitting between them. Germline V gene sequence: CDR1 MNHNY, CDR2 SVGAGI (reference sequence). CDR3 bases: TGTGCCAGCACCCACTCCTATAATTCACCCCTCCACTTT. The encoded protein is CASTHSYNSPLHF.

V gene TRBV12-3 or TRBV12-4 combines with J gene TRBJ1-1, with a tentative D call TRBD1 (5 bases). CDR3 length: 12 amino acids. V lost 6 bases and J 5 bases, leaving 10 bases between the germline ends. In DNA, the CDR3 is TGTGCCAGCAGCAGGGTTCCTACTGAAGCTTTCTTT. Amino acids: CASSRVPTEAFF.

The J gene is TRBJ1-2, the V gene TRBV19, with 9 bases lining up with TRBD1. V was clipped by 6 bases and J by 3 bases; unmatched bases: 17. CDR3 length equals 18 residues. Germline V gives CDR1 LNHDA, CDR2 SQIVND (reference sequence). In DNA form, the CDR3 reads TGTGCCAGTAGAACGCAGAGGGACAGGGCTTTGTCGGACTATGGCTACACCTTC. Protein sequence: CASRTQRDRALSDYGYTF.

The chain uses TRBV10-3 and TRBJ2-3, with TRBD2 identical over 10 bases. Looked up from germline, CDR1 is ENHRY and CDR2 is SYGVKD. Trimming removed 2 bases from V and 2 bases from J; junction bases left unmatched: 1. CDR3 length equals 15 residues. DNA of the CDR3: TGTGCCATCAGTGAGGGACTAGCGGCCACAGATACGCAGTATTTT. This translates into CAISEGLAATDTQYF.

J is TRBJ2-3 and V is TRBV18; TRBD2 matches at 8 bases. The germline V gene has CDR1 KGHSH and CDR2 LQKENI. The CDR3 has 17 residues. The V gene end was trimmed by 0 bases and the J gene end by 2 bases; junction bases not matched to a gene: 7. CDR3 nucleotides: TGTGCCAGCTCACCACCGAGAGCGGGGGCCTTCACAGATACGCAGTATTTT. It is translated as CASSPPRAGAFTDTQYF.

The chain joins TRBV7-2 to TRBJ2-1, with TRBD1 matching 9 bases. This CDR3 is 14 amino acids long. In germline, CDR1 is SGHTA, CDR2 FQGNSA. V shed 4 bases and J 6 bases; nucleotides not matched to a gene: 4. The CDR3 here is CASSSGTGRNEQFF. CDR3 nucleotides: TGTGCCAGCAGCTCCGGGACAGGGCGCAATGAGCAGTTCTTC.

The chain uses TRBV5-1 and TRBJ1-5; TRBD1 matches at 7 bases. Germline loops: CDR1 SGHRS, CDR2 YFSETQ. V trimming: 5 bases; J trimming: 0 bases; junction bases outside the gene matches: 5. CDR3 size: 15 residues. Here the CDR3 DNA reads TGCGCCAGCAGGACAGGGACGAATAGCAATCAGCCCCAGCATTTT. Translated, it gives CASRTGTNSNQPQHF.

This clone appeared a single time. The chain uses TRBV10-3 and TRBJ1-6; 7 bases fit TRBD1. V trimming: 9 bases; J trimming: 7 bases; junction bases outside the gene matches: 12. Germline V lookup: CDR1 ENHRY, CDR2 SYGVKD. This CDR3 is 15 amino acids long. The CDR3 DNA follows: TGTGCCATACAACAGGGGCCTCAGGGGAATTCACCCCTCCACTTT. Translation: CAIQQGPQGNSPLHF.

The chain has TRBV5-8 and TRBJ2-6; D is ambiguous. CDR1 SGHTS and CDR2 YDEGEE come from the germline V gene. V lost 4 bases and J lost 0, with 8 bases in between. This CDR3 comprises 15 residues. DNA for the CDR3: TGTGCCAGCAGCCCCTCGGGCTCTGGGGCCAACGTCCTGACTTTC. This encodes CASSPSGSGANVLTF.